This TCR beta chain was sequenced for a study of blood T cells in healthy people across ages. Study observations and caveats: Age brought a roughly linear fall in TCR beta diversity measured per million T cells. Without sorted subsets, naive and antigen-experienced compartments could not be conclusively compared.

On this clonotype itself: Antigen specificity is unknown.

Trimming removed 6 bases from V and 5 bases from J; junction bases left unmatched: 7. The germline V gene encodes CDR1 MNHNS and CDR2 SASEGT. There are 15 residues in the CDR3. The authors ran a second PCR of about 7 to 12 cycles using a sample-barcoded 5' primer and a J-beta primer mix. From the 5' RACE reads, TCRdb called clonotypes with MiXCR, one entry per CDR3 protein. This table has about 1.5 million distinct CDR3 sequences, approximately 43% appearing once. Specimen: blood. J is TRBJ1-5 and V is TRBV6-1, with TRBD1 matching over 10 bases. The source is a woman between 18 and 30 years old in good health. In nucleotides, the CDR3 is TGTGCCAGCAGATGTGGACAGGGGGGATATCAGCCCCAGCATTTT. Protein product: CASRCGQGGYQPQHF.